These T cell receptor beta chains were read from a single sample in a study of vaccination effects on CD4 cells after COVID-19. Antigen specificity for these receptors is unknown. Some clones are missing from TCRdb's copy, which holds only in-frame ones; the method was immunoSEQ multiplex PCR. The table lists about 18,000 clones, over 60% of them singletons, with approximately 18% in the top ten. Material: CD4+ T cells from PBMCs cultured with SARS-CoV-2 spike peptides, obtained after COVID-19 vaccination. Receptors originate from a human donor who had a prior SARS-CoV-2 infection. Each CDR3 is given with its conserved first and last residue. A D gene is named only where the DNA matches it firmly. Only some rows state a clone size, as once, few, many or a class for expanded clones.

d_call: -; j_call: TRBJ1-1; v_call: TRBV19; clone_size: -; cdr3_aa: CASSAARTPNTEAFF; cdr3_nt: TGTGCCAGTAGTGCCGCGCGGACGCCTAACACTGAAGCTTTCTTT
d_call: TRBD1; j_call: TRBJ1-6; v_call: TRBV6-6; clone_size: -; cdr3_aa: CASSLDRASPLHF; cdr3_nt: TGTGCCAGCAGTCTGGACAGGGCTTCACCCCTCCACTTT
d_call: -; j_call: TRBJ2-1; v_call: TRBV7-9; clone_size: -; cdr3_aa: CASSLDASPYNEQFF; cdr3_nt: TGTGCCAGCAGCTTGGACGCTAGCCCCTACAATGAGCAGTTCTTC
d_call: TRBD1; j_call: TRBJ2-3; v_call: TRBV19; clone_size: -; cdr3_aa: CASRRVGRGQGFFGDTQYF; cdr3_nt: TGTGCCAGTAGAAGGGTCGGCCGGGGACAGGGATTCTTCGGAGATACGCAGTATTTT
d_call: TRBD1; j_call: TRBJ1-5; v_call: TRBV19; clone_size: -; cdr3_aa: CASSIYQGAFQPQHF; cdr3_nt: TGTGCCAGTAGTATTTATCAGGGGGCTTTTCAGCCCCAGCATTTT
d_call: -; j_call: TRBJ2-5; v_call: TRBV28; clone_size: -; cdr3_aa: CASSLSQVETQYF; cdr3_nt: TGTGCCAGCAGTTTAAGCCAGGTCGAGACCCAGTACTTC
d_call: -; j_call: TRBJ2-7; v_call: TRBV15; clone_size: once; cdr3_aa: CATSRGVRAYSYEQYF; cdr3_nt: TGTGCCACCAGCAGAGGGGTCCGGGCCTACTCCTACGAGCAGTACTTC
d_call: TRBD1; j_call: TRBJ2-5; v_call: TRBV9; clone_size: -; cdr3_aa: CASSVGGTEETQYF; cdr3_nt: TGTGCCAGCAGCGTAGGGGGGACAGAAGAGACCCAGTACTTC
d_call: TRBD2; j_call: TRBJ2-7; v_call: TRBV6-5; clone_size: -; cdr3_aa: CASTSGGAPNEQYF; cdr3_nt: TGTGCCAGCACCAGCGGGGGGGCTCCCAACGAGCAGTACTTC
d_call: TRBD1; j_call: TRBJ2-3; v_call: TRBV12-5; clone_size: -; cdr3_aa: CASGPQGADTQYF; cdr3_nt: TGTGCTAGTGGGCCCCAGGGGGCGGATACGCAGTATTTT
d_call: -; j_call: TRBJ2-5; v_call: TRBV18; clone_size: -; cdr3_aa: CASSPTIETQYF; cdr3_nt: TGTGCCAGCTCACCCACGATCGAGACCCAGTACTTC
d_call: TRBD1; j_call: TRBJ2-2; v_call: TRBV7-8; clone_size: -; cdr3_aa: CASSQRPGTGVTGELFF; cdr3_nt: TGTGCCAGCAGCCAACGACCCGGGACAGGGGTCACCGGGGAGCTGTTTTTT
d_call: -; j_call: TRBJ2-2; v_call: TRBV2; clone_size: once; cdr3_aa: CASSVEGSSGELFF; cdr3_nt: TGTGCCAGCAGTGTGGAGGGCTCAAGCGGGGAGCTGTTTTTT
d_call: -; j_call: TRBJ1-1; v_call: TRBV7-9; clone_size: -; cdr3_aa: CASSPTEAFF; cdr3_nt: TGTGCCAGCAGCCCCACAGAAGCTTTCTTT
d_call: -; j_call: TRBJ2-1; v_call: TRBV24-1; clone_size: few; cdr3_aa: CATSDLDSGWFF; cdr3_nt: TGTGCCACCAGTGATTTAGACTCCGGTTGGTTCTTC
d_call: -; j_call: TRBJ1-4; v_call: TRBV7-4; clone_size: -; cdr3_aa: CASSPRTATNEKLFF; cdr3_nt: TGTGCCAGCAGCCCGCGGACAGCAACTAATGAAAAACTGTTTTTT
d_call: TRBD1; j_call: TRBJ1-2; v_call: TRBV7-2; clone_size: -; cdr3_aa: CASSRPGQGSGYTF; cdr3_nt: TGTGCCAGCAGCCGTCCCGGACAGGGTTCGGGCTACACCTTC
d_call: -; j_call: TRBJ1-3; v_call: TRBV20-1; clone_size: -; cdr3_aa: CSARWRNTIYF; cdr3_nt: TGCAGTGCTAGATGGAGAAACACCATATATTTT
d_call: -; j_call: TRBJ2-1; v_call: TRBV5-6; clone_size: -; cdr3_aa: CASSLEGGNNEQFF; cdr3_nt: TGTGCCAGCAGCTTGGAGGGCGGAAACAATGAGCAGTTCTTC
d_call: -; j_call: TRBJ2-1; v_call: TRBV5-4; clone_size: -; cdr3_aa: CASSLGGFDEQFF; cdr3_nt: TGTGCCAGCAGCTTGGGCGGGTTCGATGAGCAGTTCTTC
d_call: -; j_call: TRBJ2-7; v_call: TRBV7-9; clone_size: few; cdr3_aa: CASTPRGRGRLGEQYF; cdr3_nt: TGTGCCAGCACCCCGCGGGGGCGGGGGCGTCTAGGCGAGCAGTACTTC
d_call: -; j_call: TRBJ1-5; v_call: TRBV6-2/TRBV6-3; clone_size: -; cdr3_aa: CASSYDRSGHSNQPQHF; cdr3_nt: TGTGCCAGCAGTTACGACAGGTCGGGGCATAGCAATCAGCCCCAGCATTTT
d_call: -; j_call: TRBJ1-4; v_call: TRBV18; clone_size: -; cdr3_aa: CASSPTGDEKLFF; cdr3_nt: TGTGCCAGCTCACCAACGGGTGATGAAAAACTGTTTTTT
d_call: TRBD1; j_call: TRBJ2-5; v_call: TRBV7-9; clone_size: once; cdr3_aa: CASSLTGGGKTQYF; cdr3_nt: TGTGCCAGCAGCTTAACAGGGGGCGGTAAGACCCAGTACTTC
d_call: -; j_call: TRBJ2-7; v_call: TRBV6-5; clone_size: few; cdr3_aa: CASSYGKWGSYEQYF; cdr3_nt: TGTGCCAGCAGTTACGGAAAATGGGGCTCCTACGAGCAGTACTTC
d_call: -; j_call: TRBJ2-6; v_call: TRBV15; clone_size: -; cdr3_aa: CATSRVRAGANVLTF; cdr3_nt: TGTGCCACCAGCAGAGTCAGGGCTGGGGCCAACGTCCTGACTTTC
d_call: -; j_call: TRBJ1-1; v_call: TRBV7-3; clone_size: -; cdr3_aa: CASSPLTVVGTEAFF; cdr3_nt: TGTGCCAGCAGCCCGCTGACGGTTGTGGGCACTGAAGCTTTCTTT
d_call: TRBD1; j_call: TRBJ2-7; v_call: TRBV5-1; clone_size: -; cdr3_aa: CASSLVPGGGSEQYF; cdr3_nt: TGCGCCAGCAGCTTGGTCCCAGGGGGTGGCTCCGAGCAGTACTTC
d_call: -; j_call: TRBJ1-2; v_call: TRBV30; clone_size: -; cdr3_aa: CAWSVLTLGAYGYTF; cdr3_nt: TGTGCCTGGAGTGTACTGACCTTAGGGGCTTATGGCTACACCTTC
d_call: -; j_call: TRBJ1-6; v_call: TRBV7-2; clone_size: medium-sized; cdr3_aa: CASSLLSNRVGSPLHF; cdr3_nt: TGTGCCAGCAGCTTACTTTCGAACAGGGTGGGTTCACCCCTCCACTTT
d_call: -; j_call: TRBJ1-1; v_call: TRBV5-1; clone_size: -; cdr3_aa: CASRRELGTEAFF; cdr3_nt: TGCGCCAGCAGACGGGAGTTGGGCACTGAAGCTTTCTTT
d_call: -; j_call: TRBJ2-7; v_call: TRBV2; clone_size: -; cdr3_aa: CASTEPPYEQYF; cdr3_nt: TGTGCCAGCACTGAACCCCCCTACGAGCAGTACTTC
d_call: TRBD2; j_call: TRBJ2-5; v_call: TRBV5-6; clone_size: few; cdr3_aa: CASSHGLAGGPQETQYF; cdr3_nt: TGTGCCAGCAGCCATGGACTAGCGGGAGGGCCTCAAGAGACCCAGTACTTC
d_call: -; j_call: TRBJ1-2; v_call: TRBV7-9; clone_size: -; cdr3_aa: CASSALRVVNYGYTF; cdr3_nt: TGTGCCAGCAGCGCCCTCCGGGTCGTGAACTATGGCTACACCTTC
d_call: TRBD2; j_call: TRBJ2-2; v_call: TRBV7-2; clone_size: -; cdr3_aa: CASTQWTSGRVSGELFF; cdr3_nt: TGTGCCAGCACCCAATGGACTAGCGGGAGGGTGTCCGGGGAGCTGTTTTTT
d_call: TRBD1; j_call: TRBJ1-1; v_call: TRBV5-1; clone_size: few; cdr3_aa: CASSFSGTGNTEAFF; cdr3_nt: TGCGCCAGCAGCTTTTCCGGGACAGGGAACACTGAAGCTTTCTTT
d_call: -; j_call: TRBJ1-4; v_call: TRBV12-5; clone_size: -; cdr3_aa: CASGLRGAGEKLFF; cdr3_nt: TGTGCTAGTGGTTTGAGGGGGGCAGGTGAAAAACTGTTTTTT
d_call: -; j_call: TRBJ1-3; v_call: TRBV5-4; clone_size: few; cdr3_aa: CASSLAHSGNTIYF; cdr3_nt: TGTGCCAGCAGCTTGGCCCATTCTGGAAACACCATATATTTT
d_call: -; j_call: TRBJ2-3; v_call: TRBV5-5; clone_size: -; cdr3_aa: CASSLRVYTDTQYF; cdr3_nt: TGTGCCAGCAGCTTGAGGGTATACACAGATACGCAGTATTTT
d_call: -; j_call: TRBJ2-7; v_call: TRBV30; clone_size: few; cdr3_aa: CAWTGPGERGSYEQYF; cdr3_nt: TGTGCCTGGACCGGGCCCGGGGAAAGGGGCTCCTACGAGCAGTACTTC
d_call: -; j_call: TRBJ1-1; v_call: TRBV18; clone_size: -; cdr3_aa: CASSPLLQGRTEAFF; cdr3_nt: TGTGCCAGCTCACCACTTCTTCAAGGGCGCACTGAAGCTTTCTTT
d_call: -; j_call: TRBJ2-1; v_call: TRBV3-1/TRBV3-2; clone_size: few; cdr3_aa: CASSHTGVSVFNEQFF; cdr3_nt: TGTGCCAGCAGCCATACGGGGGTTAGCGTTTTCAATGAGCAGTTCTTC
d_call: -; j_call: TRBJ1-4; v_call: TRBV5-1; clone_size: -; cdr3_aa: CASSLFGGSTNEKLFF; cdr3_nt: TGCGCCAGCAGCTTGTTCGGGGGATCAACTAATGAAAAACTGTTTTTT
d_call: TRBD2; j_call: TRBJ2-7; v_call: TRBV6-4; clone_size: few; cdr3_aa: CASTLAGEGEQYF; cdr3_nt: TGTGCCAGCACACTAGCGGGAGAGGGCGAGCAGTACTTC
d_call: -; j_call: TRBJ2-3; v_call: TRBV19; clone_size: -; cdr3_aa: CANTRPIERRTDTQYF; cdr3_nt: TGTGCAAACACGCGTCCGATCGAGCGACGGACAGATACGCAGTATTTT
d_call: -; j_call: TRBJ2-2; v_call: TRBV5-1; clone_size: -; cdr3_aa: CASMVAPNTGELFF; cdr3_nt: TGCGCCAGCATGGTAGCGCCGAACACCGGGGAGCTGTTTTTT
d_call: -; j_call: TRBJ2-1; v_call: TRBV10-3; clone_size: -; cdr3_aa: CALGGGLTYNEQFF; cdr3_nt: TGTGCCCTCGGTGGGGGGCTAACCTACAATGAGCAGTTCTTC
d_call: -; j_call: TRBJ2-6; v_call: TRBV18; clone_size: -; cdr3_aa: CASSPSTGANVLTF; cdr3_nt: TGTGCCAGCTCACCAAGCACTGGGGCCAACGTCCTGACTTTC
d_call: -; j_call: TRBJ2-3; v_call: TRBV5-1; clone_size: -; cdr3_aa: CASSFGSLETDTQYF; cdr3_nt: TGCGCCAGCAGCTTCGGCTCATTAGAAACAGATACGCAGTATTTT
d_call: TRBD1; j_call: TRBJ2-7; v_call: TRBV5-1; clone_size: -; cdr3_aa: CASRSGTANSYEQYF; cdr3_nt: TGCGCCAGCAGGTCCGGGACAGCCAATTCCTACGAGCAGTACTTC
d_call: TRBD2; j_call: TRBJ2-5; v_call: TRBV5-1; clone_size: -; cdr3_aa: CASSWAGTREETQYF; cdr3_nt: TGCGCCAGCAGCTGGGCCGGGACTAGGGAGGAGACCCAGTACTTC
d_call: -; j_call: TRBJ1-2; v_call: TRBV11-1; clone_size: -; cdr3_aa: CASSLNQQLGYTF; cdr3_nt: TGTGCCAGCAGCTTGAATCAGCAATTAGGCTACACCTTC
d_call: -; j_call: TRBJ2-1; v_call: TRBV7-2; clone_size: -; cdr3_aa: CASSPQRREQFF; cdr3_nt: TGTGCCAGCAGCCCGCAAAGGAGGGAGCAGTTCTTC
d_call: -; j_call: TRBJ1-1; v_call: TRBV12-3/TRBV12-4; clone_size: once; cdr3_aa: CASRLQLNTEAFF; cdr3_nt: TGTGCCAGCAGACTACAGCTGAACACTGAAGCTTTCTTT
d_call: -; j_call: TRBJ2-5; v_call: TRBV30; clone_size: -; cdr3_aa: CAWSVAGAQETQYF; cdr3_nt: TGTGCCTGGAGTGTGGCGGGGGCCCAAGAGACCCAGTACTTC
d_call: TRBD2; j_call: TRBJ2-3; v_call: TRBV7-3; clone_size: -; cdr3_aa: CASRRTSGISDTQYF; cdr3_nt: TGTGCCAGCAGGCGGACTAGCGGGATTTCAGATACGCAGTATTTT
d_call: -; j_call: TRBJ2-3; v_call: TRBV7-6; clone_size: once; cdr3_aa: CASSLVSGGTDTQYF; cdr3_nt: TGTGCCAGCAGCTTAGTTTCGGGCGGCACAGATACGCAGTATTTT
d_call: -; j_call: TRBJ1-4; v_call: TRBV6-5; clone_size: -; cdr3_aa: CASSKRTGTNEKLFF; cdr3_nt: TGTGCCAGCAGTAAACGTACAGGGACTAATGAAAAACTGTTTTTT
d_call: -; j_call: TRBJ2-7; v_call: TRBV5-6; clone_size: -; cdr3_aa: CASSLDLGAYEQYF; cdr3_nt: TGTGCCAGCAGCTTGGATCTGGGCGCCTACGAGCAGTACTTC